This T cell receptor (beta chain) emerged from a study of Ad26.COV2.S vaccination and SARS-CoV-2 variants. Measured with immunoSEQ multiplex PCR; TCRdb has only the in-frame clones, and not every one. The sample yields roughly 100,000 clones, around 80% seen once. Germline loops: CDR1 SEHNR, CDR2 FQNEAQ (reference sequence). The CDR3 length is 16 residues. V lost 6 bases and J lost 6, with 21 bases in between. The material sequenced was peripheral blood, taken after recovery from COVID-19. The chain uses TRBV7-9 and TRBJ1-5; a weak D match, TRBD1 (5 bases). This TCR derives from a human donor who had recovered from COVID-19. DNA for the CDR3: TGTGCCAGCAGTGATCGGGGGTCGACAGTTGGTCAGCCCCAGCATTTT. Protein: CASSDRGSTVGQPQHF.